Given below is one TCR beta chain in context. The germline V and J ends were trimmed by 7 bases and 2 bases, with 16 bases remaining between them. Per the germline V gene, CDR1 is SEHNR and CDR2 is FQNEAQ (reference sequence). This CDR3 comprises 15 residues. TCRdb redid the calling of the RT-PCR reads with MiXCR, one entry per CDR3 protein. The table lists around 200,000 distinct CDR3 sequences, 9.2% of them singletons. These data come from a study of response to subunit inactivated influenza vaccine. The V gene is TRBV7-9, the J gene TRBJ2-3, with D perhaps being TRBD1 or TRBD2 (5 bases each). The sequencing here drew on non-naive T cells sorted from PBMCs, taken on the day of vaccination. The source is a middle-aged man who received an inactivated influenza vaccine. The CDR3 coding sequence is TGTGCCAGCACCCAACTGGGGGAGAACACAGATACGCAGTATTTT. It codes for CASTQLGENTDTQYF.